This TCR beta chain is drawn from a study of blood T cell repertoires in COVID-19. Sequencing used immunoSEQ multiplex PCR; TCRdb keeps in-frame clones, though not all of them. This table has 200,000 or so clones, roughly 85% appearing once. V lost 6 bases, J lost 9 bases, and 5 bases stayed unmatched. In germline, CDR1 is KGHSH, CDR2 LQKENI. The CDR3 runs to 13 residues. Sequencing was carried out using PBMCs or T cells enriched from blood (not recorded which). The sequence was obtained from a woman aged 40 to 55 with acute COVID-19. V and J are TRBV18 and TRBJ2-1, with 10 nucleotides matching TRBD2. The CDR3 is CASSPGTSAEQFF. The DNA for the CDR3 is TGTGCCAGCTCCCCTGGGACTAGCGCTGAGCAGTTCTTC.